The 26 T cell receptor beta chains given below trace back to one sample, sequenced in a study of blood T cell repertoires in COVID-19. The table came from immunoSEQ multiplex PCR; TCRdb's copy has only in-frame clones and leaves some out. This repertoire shows over 300,000 clones, around 89% found once; its top ten account for 6.5%. Material: peripheral blood. These receptor sequences come from a man younger than 35 with active or convalescent COVID-19.

DNA for the CDR3: TGTGCCAGCTCCGTCCGGGTTAGTCAACATCTCGCCACTGAAGCTTTCTTT. It codes for CASSVRVSQHLATEAFF. The rearrangement uses TRBV18 and TRBJ1-1; no clear D. Trimming stripped 6 bases from V and 4 bases from J, with 24 bases between. The CDR3 runs 17 residues. Looked up from germline, CDR1 is KGHSH and CDR2 is LQKENI. The full variable domain, its missing parts supplied by reference TRBV18 and TRBJ1-1, is NAGVMQNPRHLVRRRGQEARLRCSPMKGHSHVYWYRQLPEEGLKFMVYLQKENIIDESGMPKERFSAEFPKEGPSILRIQQVVRGDSAAYFCASSVRVSQHLATEAFFGQGTRLTVV.

The chain employs TRBV7-9 and TRBJ2-1, with 8 bases fitting TRBD2. The CDR3 loop spans 15 amino acids. Germline loops: CDR1 SEHNR, CDR2 FQNEAQ (reference sequence). V was pared by 6 bases and J by 6 bases, with 10 bases of the junction left unmatched. CDR3 sequence (DNA): TGTGCCAGCAGTCTAACAGCGGGGGTTGGCAATGAGCAGTTCTTC. Translated: CASSLTAGVGNEQFF.

The rearrangement uses TRBV7-9 and TRBJ1-2, with D uncertain. The CDR3 runs 13 residues. Looked up from germline, CDR1 is SEHNR and CDR2 is FQNEAQ (reference sequence). V was clipped by 1 base and J by 7 bases, with 10 bases between them. The CDR3 coding sequence is TGTGCCAGCAGCTTAGGAACAGTCAGTGGCTACACCTTC. This gives the protein CASSLGTVSGYTF.

V gene TRBV5-6 combines with J gene TRBJ2-1; 7 nucleotides match TRBD2. CDR1 and CDR2 from the germline V gene are SGHDT and YYEEEE. There are 14 residues in the CDR3. The trim removed 7 bases at V and 7 bases at J, leaving 11 bases unmatched. This CDR3 is CASLYGGRGNEQFF. For the CDR3, the DNA is TGTGCCAGCCTCTACGGCGGGAGAGGTAATGAGCAGTTCTTC. Using reference TRBV5-6 and TRBJ2-1 for the parts outside the CDR3, the full variable domain is DAGVTQSPTHLIKTRGQQVTLRCSPKSGHDTVSWYQQALGQGPQFIFQYYEEEERQRGNFPDRFSGHQFPNYSSELNVNALLLGDSALYLCASLYGGRGNEQFFGPGTRLTVL.

The chain recombines TRBV28 with TRBJ1-1, with 8 bases that match TRBD1. This CDR3 region has 17 residues. The junction had 11 bases not matched to a gene; V was cut back by 3 bases and J by 2 bases. Germline V gene sequence: CDR1 MDHEN, CDR2 SYDVKM. CDR3 amino acids: CASSFDAQGEFNTEAFF. CDR3 in DNA: TGTGCCAGCAGTTTCGATGCACAGGGGGAATTTAACACTGAAGCTTTCTTT.

The V call is TRBV19, the J call TRBJ2-3; 8 bases align to TRBD1. CDR3 size: 17 residues. Germline values: CDR1 LNHDA, CDR2 SQIVND (reference sequence). J lost 0 bases, V lost 0 bases, and 5 bases had no gene match. CDR3 sequence reads: CASSIERTGTSTDTQYF. In nucleotides, the CDR3 is TGTGCCAGTAGTATAGAACGGACAGGGACTAGCACAGATACGCAGTATTTT.

The J gene is TRBJ2-2, the V gene TRBV18, with D perhaps matching TRBD1 (6 bases). The CDR3 length is 14 residues. Germline loops: CDR1 KGHSH, CDR2 LQKENI. With 4 bases removed from V and 4 bases from J, the gap between germline ends came to 10 bases. Written as DNA, the CDR3 is TGTGCCAGCTCACAACAGGGCCCCACCGGGGAGCTGTTTTTT. It encodes CASSQQGPTGELFF.

The J gene is TRBJ2-1, the V gene TRBV27; TRBD1 matches 9 bases. The CDR3 consists of 12 residues. The junction had 0 bases not matched to a gene; V was cut back by 2 bases and J by 10 bases. CDR1 and CDR2 (germline): MNHEY, SMNVEV (reference sequence). CDR3 coding DNA: TGTGCCAGCAGTTTAGGGACAGGGGAGCAGTTCTTC. This translates into CASSLGTGEQFF.

The chain has TRBV7-2 and TRBJ2-2; D is ambiguous. V lost 7 bases and J 1 base, leaving 10 bases between the germline ends. Germline V gene lookup returns CDR1 SGHTA and CDR2 FQGNSA. This CDR3 comprises 14 residues. The CDR3 DNA reads as TGTGCCAGCACTCGGTGGTGGAACACCGGGGAGCTGTTTTTT. It yields the protein CASTRWWNTGELFF.

This chain joins TRBV11-2 and TRBJ2-1; the match to TRBD2 covers 10 bases. Germline loops: CDR1 SGHAT, CDR2 FQNNGV. Trimming at V came to 5 bases and at J to 7 bases, leaving 2 bases not matched to a gene. This CDR3 region has 13 residues. CDR3 region: CASSQAGGNEQFF. The CDR3 nucleotides are TGTGCCAGCAGCCAAGCGGGGGGGAATGAGCAGTTCTTC.

This clone was observed a single time. CDR3 in amino acids: CASSPTTGELFF. CDR3 bases: TGTGCCAGCAGCCCTACGACCGGGGAGCTGTTTTTT. The V gene is TRBV11-2, the J gene TRBJ2-2; D is ambiguous. Germline V gene sequence: CDR1 SGHAT, CDR2 FQNNGV. The CDR3 has 12 amino acids. Trimming cost V 5 bases and J 5 bases, with 6 bases left between them.

The chain couples TRBV28 to TRBJ2-3; TRBD2 matches 14 bases. This CDR3 has 16 amino acids. J lost 2 bases, V lost 5 bases, and 3 bases had no gene match. Germline V gives CDR1 MDHEN, CDR2 SYDVKM. The CDR3 DNA reads as TGTGCCAGCAGTCCGACTAGCGGGGGGGTCACAGATACGCAGTATTTT. This sequence encodes CASSPTSGGVTDTQYF.

This chain links TRBV7-9 with TRBJ1-2; a weak D match, TRBD1 (5 bases). The CDR3 covers 15 residues. Germline V gene lookup returns CDR1 SEHNR and CDR2 FQNEAQ (reference sequence). Trimming stripped 4 bases from V and 1 base from J, with 13 bases between. CDR3 residues: CASSYRGSNNYGYTF. Here the CDR3 DNA reads TGTGCCAGCAGCTATAGGGGTTCTAATAACTATGGCTACACCTTC.

This clone was observed a handful of times. This sequence joins TRBV7-9 and TRBJ2-2, with 8 bases matching TRBD1. Looked up from germline, CDR1 is SEHNR and CDR2 is FQNEAQ (reference sequence). The V gene end was trimmed by 2 bases and the J gene end by 5 bases; junction bases not matched to a gene: 10. The length of the CDR3 is 17 residues. CDR3 nucleotide sequence: TGTGCCAGCAGCTTAAGCCAGGGGGCTAGACAAACCGGGGAGCTGTTTTTT. It is translated as CASSLSQGARQTGELFF.

This clone was detected once. The V and J genes are TRBV7-2 and TRBJ2-1; D is possibly TRBD2 (6 bases). The CDR3 is 13 amino acids. Germline loops: CDR1 SGHTA, CDR2 FQGNSA. V lost 1 base and J lost 10, with 11 bases in between. The CDR3 coding sequence is TGTGCCAGCAGCTTAGTGGGACTTGGGGAGCAGTTCTTC. It translates to CASSLVGLGEQFF.

The rearrangement links TRBV4-1 to TRBJ1-3; D gene unclear. CDR3 size: 16 residues. The V gene lost 4 bases and the J gene lost 0 bases, with 13 bases spanning the gap. The germline gives CDR1 MGHRA, CDR2 YSYEKL. The CDR3 is CASSRLAEPSGNTIYF. The CDR3 DNA follows: TGCGCCAGCAGCCGTTTGGCGGAGCCCTCTGGAAACACCATATATTTT.

V is TRBV7-3 and J is TRBJ2-3, with TRBD2 identical over 7 bases. CDR3 size: 16 residues. Germline trimming cut 0 bases from V and 4 bases from J; bases unmatched to any gene: 7. Germline loops: CDR1 SGHTA, CDR2 FQGTGA. The CDR3 region has the DNA TGTGCCAGCAGCTTAACTAGCGGGTTTGATGCAGATACGCAGTATTTT. Its translation: CASSLTSGFDADTQYF.

The chain combines TRBV28 with TRBJ1-2, with 9 bases identical to TRBD1. CDR3 length: 14 amino acids. Trimming at V came to 6 bases and at J to 2 bases, leaving 4 bases not matched to a gene. The germline CDR1 and CDR2 sequences are MDHEN and SYDVKM. The CDR3 DNA reads TGTGCCAGCAGGGGACAGGGAGAGAACTATGGCTACACCTTC. This encodes CASRGQGENYGYTF.

J is TRBJ1-4 and V is TRBV18, with D uncertain. The length of the CDR3 is 16 residues. Germline V lookup: CDR1 KGHSH, CDR2 LQKENI. Trimming removed 1 base from V and 6 bases from J, with 15 bases in between. The DNA for the CDR3 is TGTGCCAGCTCACCACGGACTCGGAATTTGGATGAAAAACTGTTTTTT. Translated, it gives CASSPRTRNLDEKLFF.

This clone appeared a few times. The chain is built from TRBV4-3 and TRBJ2-7; D is tentatively TRBD1 or TRBD2 (8 bases each). Trimming cost V 9 bases and J 1 base, with 19 bases left between them. Germline CDR1 LGHNA, CDR2 YSLEER. The CDR3 consists of 15 residues. In nucleotides, the CDR3 is TGCGCCAGTAGCGGGGACAGGAAAATTTCCTACGAGCAGTACTTC. This translates into CASSGDRKISYEQYF.

This chain uses TRBV28 with TRBJ1-4, with 9 bases fitting TRBD1. Germline V lookup: CDR1 MDHEN, CDR2 SYDVKM. The junction had 9 bases not matched to a gene; V was cut back by 6 bases and J by 7 bases. This CDR3 comprises 15 residues. CDR3 sequence: CASRNKQGAGEKLFF. For the CDR3, the DNA is TGTGCCAGCAGAAATAAACAGGGGGCCGGTGAAAAACTGTTTTTT.

This chain connects TRBV27 to TRBJ2-5; TRBD1 matches 8 bases. V gave up 1 base and J gave up 2 bases; unmatched junction bases: 3. This CDR3 comprises 15 residues. Germline V lookup: CDR1 MNHEY, CDR2 SMNVEV (reference sequence). CDR3 coding DNA: TGTGCCAGCAGTTTATACAGGGGGTTGCAAGAGACCCAGTACTTC. Translation: CASSLYRGLQETQYF.

The CDR3 bases are TGCGCCAGCAGCCAAGATAGGATCGCGGGGCAGCCCCAGCATTTT. Its protein is CASSQDRIAGQPQHF. The rearrangement joins TRBV4-3 to TRBJ1-5; D unclear. Germline lookup yields CDR1 LGHNA and CDR2 YSLEER. CDR3 length equals 15 residues. Trimming stripped 0 bases from V and 7 bases from J, with 13 bases between.

The rearrangement uses TRBV19 and TRBJ2-1; 14 bases are shared with TRBD2. V lost 4 bases to trimming and J lost 7 bases; unmatched junction nucleotides: 3. Looked up from germline, CDR1 is LNHDA and CDR2 is SQIVND (reference sequence). This CDR3 contains 15 residues. For the CDR3, the DNA is TGTGCCAGTAGTAGACTAGCGGGAGGGCCAAATGAGCAGTTCTTC. As protein: CASSRLAGGPNEQFF.

The V call is TRBV15, the J call TRBJ2-7, with no clear D. V was cut by 4 bases and J by 2 bases, with 12 bases left in between. The CDR3 has 14 residues. Germline CDR1 reads LNHNV; CDR2 reads YYDKDF (reference sequence). The CDR3 loop reads CATSNVGGTYEQYF. DNA for the CDR3: TGTGCCACCAGCAATGTCGGCGGCACCTACGAGCAGTACTTC.

The chain has TRBV7-2 and TRBJ1-5; 7 nucleotides match TRBD1. The CDR3 is 15 residues long. V lost 5 bases and J lost 1; bases outside the gene matches: 5. CDR1 is SGHTA, CDR2 FQGNSA, per germline. CDR3 DNA sequence: TGTGCCAGCAGCGTCCAGGGGGTGAGCAATCAGCCCCAGCATTTT. It translates to CASSVQGVSNQPQHF.